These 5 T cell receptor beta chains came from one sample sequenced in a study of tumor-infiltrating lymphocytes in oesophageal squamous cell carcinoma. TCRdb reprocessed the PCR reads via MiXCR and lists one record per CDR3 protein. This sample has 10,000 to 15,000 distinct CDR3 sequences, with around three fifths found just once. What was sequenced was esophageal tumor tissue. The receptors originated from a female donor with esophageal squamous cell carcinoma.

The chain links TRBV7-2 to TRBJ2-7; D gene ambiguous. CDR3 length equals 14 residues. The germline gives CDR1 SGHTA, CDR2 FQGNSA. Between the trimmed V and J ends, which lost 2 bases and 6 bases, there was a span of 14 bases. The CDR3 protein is CASSLIGRLGEQYF. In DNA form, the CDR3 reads TGTGCCAGCAGCTTAATCGGAAGGTTAGGCGAGCAGTACTTC.

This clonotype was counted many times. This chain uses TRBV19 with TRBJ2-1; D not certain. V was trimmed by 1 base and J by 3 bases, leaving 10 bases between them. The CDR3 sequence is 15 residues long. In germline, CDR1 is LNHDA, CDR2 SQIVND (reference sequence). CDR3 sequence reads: CASSIVAHYYNEQFF. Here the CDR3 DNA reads TGTGCCAGTAGTATAGTAGCACACTACTACAATGAGCAGTTCTTC.

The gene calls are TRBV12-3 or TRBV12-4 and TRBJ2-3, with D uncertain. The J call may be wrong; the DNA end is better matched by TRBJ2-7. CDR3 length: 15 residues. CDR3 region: CASSKGQLHSYEQYF. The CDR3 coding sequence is TGTGCCAGCAGCAAAGGGCAGCTACACTCATACGAGCAGTACTTC.

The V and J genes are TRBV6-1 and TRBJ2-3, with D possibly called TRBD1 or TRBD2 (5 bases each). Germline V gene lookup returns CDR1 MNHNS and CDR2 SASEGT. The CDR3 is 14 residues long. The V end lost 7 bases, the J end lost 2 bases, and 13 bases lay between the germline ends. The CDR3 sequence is CASMSLGTTDTQYF. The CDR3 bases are TGTGCCAGCATGAGTCTAGGGACCACAGATACGCAGTATTTT.

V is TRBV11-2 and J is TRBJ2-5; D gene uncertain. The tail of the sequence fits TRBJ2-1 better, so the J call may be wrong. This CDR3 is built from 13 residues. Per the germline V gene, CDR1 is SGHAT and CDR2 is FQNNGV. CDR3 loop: CASSLTPYNEQFF. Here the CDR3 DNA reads TGTGCCAGCAGCTTAACCCCTTACAATGAGCAGTTCTTC.